The 22 T cell receptor beta chains presented below share a single source sample, sequenced in a study of Ad26.COV2.S vaccination and SARS-CoV-2 variants. Clones were read by immunoSEQ multiplex PCR, and TCRdb kept only the in-frame ones, dropping some. This table holds hundreds of thousands of clones, roughly 90% found once. Treatment indicated: some 20 received Ad26.COV2.S at low or high dose, single or two shots; roughly five received placebo; per-sample allocation not given. It was on day 63 after the first vaccine or placebo injection that samples were taken. Sequences were derived from peripheral blood, sampled in a trial of Ad26.COV2.S vaccine versus placebo. These receptors all come from a person between 18 and 65 years old who received the Ad26.COV2.S COVID-19 vaccine or a placebo.

The DNA for the CDR3 is TGTGCCAGCAGTGAGAGGGATGAGCAGTTCTTC. As protein: CASSERDEQFF. The chain couples TRBV6-1 to TRBJ2-1, with a weak D call TRBD2 (5 bases). CDR1 is MNHNS, CDR2 SASEGT, per germline. This CDR3 is built from 11 residues. V lost 3 bases and J lost 8, with 5 bases in between.

The chain has TRBV7-2 and TRBJ2-5; TRBD2 aligns across 15 bases. Germline CDR1 and CDR2: SGHTA and FQGNSA. The CDR3 extends over 18 amino acids. V shed 1 base, J shed 5 bases, and the junction held 8 bases outside the gene matches. The CDR3 here is CASSLGRTSGRAGETQYF. The CDR3 region has the DNA TGTGCCAGCAGCTTAGGGAGGACTAGCGGGAGGGCCGGGGAGACCCAGTACTTC.

This chain uses TRBV4-1 with TRBJ2-3; D is possibly TRBD1 or TRBD2 (5 bases each). Per the germline V gene, CDR1 is MGHRA and CDR2 is YSYEKL. V lost 4 bases, J lost 3 bases, and 14 bases lay in between. The CDR3 extends over 15 amino acids. DNA of the CDR3: TGCGCCAGCAGCCTTGGGGGAATAGAAACAGATACGCAGTATTTT. Encoded protein: CASSLGGIETDTQYF.

The chain couples TRBV7-9 to TRBJ1-4, with a weak D call TRBD1 (6 bases). The CDR3 is 18 amino acids. The germline V and J ends were trimmed by 5 bases and 8 bases, with 27 bases remaining between them. Germline V gives CDR1 SEHNR, CDR2 FQNEAQ (reference sequence). The DNA for the CDR3 is TGTGCCAGCAGCCTTTTTGGGGGGCTACAGGGAAGTAAAGAAAAACTGTTTTTT. Translating gives CASSLFGGLQGSKEKLFF.

The DNA for the CDR3 is TGTGCCAGCAGCAATGGTTGCCTAGCTCTGAAGACCCAGTACTTC. Translated: CASSNGCLALKTQYF. J is TRBJ2-5 and V is TRBV21-1; TRBD2 is taken as the D call from the table, unchecked against the DNA. TRBV21-1 is a listed pseudogene. The CDR3 is made up of 15 amino acids.

The gene calls are TRBV18 and TRBJ2-1; 11 bases map to TRBD1. The germline CDR1 and CDR2 sequences are KGHSH and LQKENI. With V trimmed by 3 bases and J by 3 bases, 7 bases remained unmatched. The CDR3 runs 17 residues. The chain's CDR3 is CASSPSAGTGGYNEQFF. The CDR3 DNA sequence: TGTGCCAGCTCACCCAGTGCCGGGACAGGGGGCTACAATGAGCAGTTCTTC.

This clone was detected only once. V usage is TRBV9 and J usage is TRBJ2-2; 8 nucleotides align to TRBD1. V was pared by 4 bases and J by 0 bases, with 5 bases of the junction left unmatched. The CDR3 runs to 16 residues. CDR1 and CDR2 (germline): SGDLS, YYNGEE. The CDR3 loop is CASSQQTGANTGELFF. DNA of the CDR3: TGTGCCAGCAGCCAGCAGACAGGGGCGAACACCGGGGAGCTGTTTTTT.

The chain joins TRBV19 to TRBJ2-4; D possibly matches TRBD1 or TRBD2 (6 bases each). Germline V gene sequence: CDR1 LNHDA, CDR2 SQIVND (reference sequence). The CDR3 runs to 16 residues. Trimming shortened V by 4 bases and J by 8 bases, and 21 bases separated the two germline ends. CDR3: CASSKNPVGGTYIQYF. The CDR3 DNA follows: TGTGCCAGTAGTAAAAACCCGGTGGGGGGCACGTACATTCAGTACTTC.

The chain recombines TRBV7-9 with TRBJ2-1; 12 bases fit TRBD2. Trimming removed 2 bases from V and 7 bases from J; junction bases left unmatched: 12. This CDR3 region has 18 residues. From germline, CDR1 is SEHNR and CDR2 FQNEAQ (reference sequence). CDR3 sequence reads: CASSLPLRLAGVRNEQFF. The CDR3 DNA reads as TGTGCCAGCAGCTTACCCCTCCGACTAGCGGGAGTACGGAATGAGCAGTTCTTC. The variable domain in full, completed from reference TRBV7-9 and TRBJ2-1, reads DTGVSQNPRHKITKRGQNVTFRCDPISEHNRLYWYRQTLGQGPEFLTYFQNEAQLEKSRLLSDRFSAERPKGSFSTLEIQRTEQGDSAMYLCASSLPLRLAGVRNEQFFGPGTRLTVL.

V is TRBV5-1 and J is TRBJ2-5; unclear D gene. This CDR3 has 11 amino acids. Between the trimmed V and J ends, which lost 6 bases and 5 bases, there was a span of 8 bases. Per the germline V gene, CDR1 is SGHRS and CDR2 is YFSETQ. The CDR3 here is CASTFGETQYF. The CDR3 nucleotides are TGCGCCAGCACCTTTGGGGAGACCCAGTACTTC.

This chain links TRBV30 with TRBJ2-1; 9 bases fit TRBD1. Looked up from germline, CDR1 is GTSNPN and CDR2 is SVGIG (reference sequence). Trimming at V came to 6 bases and at J to 4 bases, leaving 4 bases not matched to a gene. The length of the CDR3 is 13 residues. The CDR3 loop reads CACRTGAYNEQFF. CDR3 nucleotides: TGTGCCTGCCGGACAGGGGCGTACAATGAGCAGTTCTTC.

The rearrangement uses TRBV15 and TRBJ2-7, with D perhaps TRBD1 or TRBD2 (5 bases each). Germline CDR1 LNHNV, CDR2 YYDKDF (reference sequence). The V end was cut by 1 base, the J end by 5 bases, with 15 bases between. The CDR3 covers 15 residues. The CDR3 sequence is CATSRGGSTRNEQYF. DNA of the CDR3: TGTGCCACCAGCAGAGGGGGGTCAACTCGGAACGAGCAGTACTTC.

In this sample, this clone turned up once. The V and J genes are TRBV6-6 and TRBJ2-5, with D possibly called TRBD1 or TRBD2 (5 bases each). Germline V lookup: CDR1 MNHNY, CDR2 SVGAGI (reference sequence). The CDR3 totals 14 residues. V was trimmed by 4 bases and J by 4 bases, leaving 13 bases between them. The CDR3 sequence is CASSLRGDGETQYF. CDR3 bases: TGTGCCAGCAGTTTGAGAGGGGATGGAGAGACCCAGTACTTC.

The rearrangement links TRBV21-1 to TRBJ2-5; the D call in the table, TRBD2, was not verified against the DNA. TRBV21-1 is marked as a pseudogene. The CDR3 has 15 residues. Written as DNA, the CDR3 is TGTGCCAGCAGCAAAGCGCTGAATACTCAAGAGACCCAGTACTTC. Protein sequence: CASSKALNTQETQYF.

Comments on this clone: Other DNA sequences in this sample translate to the same CDR3. This rearrangement joins TRBV19 to TRBJ2-7; TRBD1 might be the D (5 bases). V was shortened by 3 bases and J by 1 base, with 10 bases between the two germline ends. Per germline, CDR1 LNHDA and CDR2 SQIVND (reference sequence). The CDR3 runs 14 residues. As DNA, the CDR3 is TGTGCCAGTAGTATCACAGGCGGATCCTACGAGCAGTACTTC. Translated: CASSITGGSYEQYF.

This clone was detected only once. This sequence joins TRBV4-3 and TRBJ2-1; a possible D gene is TRBD2 (5 bases). The V end was cut by 1 base, the J end by 10 bases, with 14 bases between. This CDR3 region has 14 residues. Germline V gives CDR1 LGHNA, CDR2 YSLEER. The CDR3 nucleotides read TGCGCCAGCAGCCAAGGTGCCCTAGCCTCCGAGCAGTTCTTC. Amino acid sequence: CASSQGALASEQFF.

The chain uses TRBV10-3 and TRBJ2-7; D may be TRBD1 (6 bases). The CDR3 loop spans 14 amino acids. Germline CDR1 reads ENHRY; CDR2 reads SYGVKD. Trimming left V 6 bases short and J 6 bases short, with 18 bases between. CDR3 sequence (DNA): TGTGCCATCAGCCACGAGGGGGTCGGGCGCGAGCAGTACTTC. Amino acid sequence: CAISHEGVGREQYF.

This sequence joins TRBV5-1 and TRBJ2-7; 8 bases match TRBD2. CDR1 and CDR2 (germline): SGHRS, YFSETQ. This CDR3 region has 14 residues. The junction had 4 bases not matched to a gene; V was cut back by 1 base and J by 4 bases. This chain's CDR3 is CASSLIGGEYEQYF. CDR3 in DNA: TGCGCCAGCAGCTTGATCGGGGGGGAGTACGAGCAGTACTTC.

The chain recombines TRBV3-1 (or the pseudogene TRBV3-2) with TRBJ2-2, with 10 bases fitting TRBD2. V shed 6 bases, J shed 1 base, and the junction held 5 bases outside the gene matches. The CDR3 loop spans 16 amino acids. The germline gives CDR1 LGHDT, CDR2 YNNKEL (reference sequence). CDR3 in amino acids: CASSLGLAVNTGELFF. CDR3 nucleotide sequence: TGTGCCAGCAGTCTAGGACTAGCGGTGAACACCGGGGAGCTGTTTTTT.

This chain uses TRBV27 with TRBJ2-7, with D perhaps being TRBD1 or TRBD2 (6 bases each). CDR3 size: 14 residues. V dropped 6 bases and J dropped 2 bases, with 14 bases sitting between them. Germline loops: CDR1 MNHEY, CDR2 SMNVEV (reference sequence). DNA of the CDR3: TGTGCCAGCAGCCGAGGGGGGCAGCCCTACGAGCAGTACTTC. Its translation is CASSRGGQPYEQYF.

The chain carries TRBV18 and TRBJ2-2, with TRBD1 identical over 10 bases. The CDR3 covers 15 residues. Germline assignment: CDR1 KGHSH and CDR2 LQKENI. The V segment lost 3 bases and the J segment 8 bases; nucleotides outside the gene matches: 6. Written as DNA, the CDR3 is TGTGCCAGCTCACCCCAGGACAGGGGGTCAGGGGAGCTGTTTTTT. Amino acid sequence: CASSPQDRGSGELFF.

This sequence joins TRBV27 and TRBJ1-3; 7 nucleotides line up with TRBD1. V lost 4 bases, J lost 2 bases, and 2 bases stayed unmatched. The CDR3 is 14 residues long. Germline V lookup: CDR1 MNHEY, CDR2 SMNVEV (reference sequence). In DNA form, the CDR3 reads TGTGCCAGCAGTTGGGACAGCCCTGGAAACACCATATATTTT. Translated: CASSWDSPGNTIYF.